The clone carrying this TCR beta chain came up a few times. This sample is drawn from a study of blood T cell repertoires in COVID-19. Study information: PBMCs, B-cell-depleted T cells, or T cells provided the cDNA or gDNA that made up the material.

CDR3 length: 12 amino acids. Germline-derived CDR1 and CDR2 are MDHEN and SYDVKM. V gave up 7 bases and J gave up 8 bases; unmatched junction bases: 7. Under the authors' procedure: It was from reference gene primer amplification that nucleated cell counts were estimated. The method was immunoSEQ multiplex PCR; TCRdb's version includes in-frame clones alone and lacks a portion of them. That table gives V, J and clone size, and the DNA gave D and trimming. The sample contains approximately 140,000 clones, about 84% of which appear only once. The chain couples TRBV28 to TRBJ1-2; TRBD1 aligns across 7 bases. The sequence derives from a man aged 55 to 70 with active or convalescent COVID-19. Sequences were obtained from peripheral blood. CDR3 protein: CASTDRAWGYTF. DNA for the CDR3: TGTGCCAGCACCGACAGGGCCTGGGGCTACACCTTC.